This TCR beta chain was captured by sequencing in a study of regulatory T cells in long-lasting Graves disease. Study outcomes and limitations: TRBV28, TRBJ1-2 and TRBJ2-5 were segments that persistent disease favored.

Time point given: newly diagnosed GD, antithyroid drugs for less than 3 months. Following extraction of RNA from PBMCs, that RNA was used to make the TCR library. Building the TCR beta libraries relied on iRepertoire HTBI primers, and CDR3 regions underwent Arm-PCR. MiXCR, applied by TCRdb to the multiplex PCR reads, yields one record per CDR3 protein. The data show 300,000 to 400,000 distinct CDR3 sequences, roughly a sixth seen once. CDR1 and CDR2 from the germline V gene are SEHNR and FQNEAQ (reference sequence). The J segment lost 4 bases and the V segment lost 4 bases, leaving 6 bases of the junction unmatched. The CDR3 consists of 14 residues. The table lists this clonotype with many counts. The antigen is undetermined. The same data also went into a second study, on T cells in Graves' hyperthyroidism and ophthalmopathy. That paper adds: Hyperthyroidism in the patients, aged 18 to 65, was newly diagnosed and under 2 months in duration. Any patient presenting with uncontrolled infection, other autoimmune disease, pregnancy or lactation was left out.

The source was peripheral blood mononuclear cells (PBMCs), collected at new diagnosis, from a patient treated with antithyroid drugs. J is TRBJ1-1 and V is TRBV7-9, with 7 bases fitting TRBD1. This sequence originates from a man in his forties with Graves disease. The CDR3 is CASSSGGTGTEAFF. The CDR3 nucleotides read TGTGCCAGCAGCTCAGGGGGAACGGGCACTGAAGCTTTCTTT.